This T cell receptor (beta chain) originates from a study of T cells in Graves' hyperthyroidism and ophthalmopathy. In its sample, this clonotype was seen many times. The source material, RNA transcripts, was used to amplify TCR beta CDR3 regions. Carried out on the TCR CDR3, a first-round RT-PCR used the HTBI primer set. TCRdb re-derived calls from the multiplex PCR reads in MiXCR, one entry per CDR3 protein. The table lists 350,000 to 400,000 distinct CDR3 sequences, just under 15% of them singletons, with roughly 33% in the top ten. Trimming took 2 bases from V and 2 from J; bases not matched to a gene: 16. Per the germline V gene, CDR1 is DFQATT and CDR2 is SNEGSKA (reference sequence). CDR3 length equals 19 residues.

This TCR came from a woman in her thirties with Graves' hyperthyroidism. This rearrangement joins TRBV20-1 to TRBJ2-3; 10 positions match TRBD2. The source material was blood. The CDR3 DNA follows: TGCAGTGCTAGACCTAGGCCCCTTAGCGGGAGGCCCTCCACAGATACGCAGTATTTT. Translation: CSARPRPLSGRPSTDTQYF.